This TCR beta chain was sequenced during a study of blood T cell repertoires in COVID-19. Study context: Sample material is recorded as cDNA or gDNA derived from T cells, B-cell-depleted T cells, or PBMCs.

This clone occurred a few times. Per the authors' pipeline: How many nucleated cells were present was estimated from reference gene primer amplification. Assay used: immunoSEQ multiplex PCR; TCRdb lists only in-frame clones, some missing. The D gene and trimming were derived from the DNA, and the V and J assignments and clone size from that table. Found here are 160,000 or so clones, more than 90% of them singletons; the top ten hold over 15%. CDR1 KGHSH and CDR2 LQKENI come from the germline V gene. V lost 4 bases, J lost 6 bases, and 6 bases stayed unmatched. CDR3 length equals 15 residues. The source of this sequence is a man aged 60 to 75 with active or convalescent COVID-19. The chain is built from TRBV18 and TRBJ2-7; TRBD2 agrees at 13 bases. The sample consisted of peripheral blood. DNA of the CDR3: TGTGCCAGCTCACGACCGGGACTAGCGGGGCCCGAGCAGTACTTC. This gives the protein CASSRPGLAGPEQYF.